This T cell receptor (beta chain) was recovered during a study of T cells in Graves' hyperthyroidism and ophthalmopathy. This CDR3 contains 14 residues. V lost 6 bases to trimming and J lost 5 bases, with 19 bases between them. The V gene's germline CDR1 is DFQATT and CDR2 SNEGSKA (reference sequence). Template material for amplifying TCR beta CDR3 regions consisted of RNA transcripts. The primer set for the first-round RT-PCR of the TCR CDR3 was HTBI. TCRdb ran MiXCR on the multiplex PCR reads and lists one entry per CDR3 protein. The sample lists under 350,000 distinct CDR3 sequences; approximately 17% were seen once. From more than 8 ml of fresh peripheral blood, PBMCs were isolated. This clonotype was seen many times.

The specimen sequenced was blood. The TCR sequence derives from a woman aged 55-69 years with Graves' ophthalmopathy. This chain connects TRBV20-1 to TRBJ2-5; tentative D call: TRBD2 (6 bases). Here the CDR3 DNA reads TGCAGTGCAGGACCCCCCCTAGCGCATGAGACCCAGTACTTC. Protein sequence: CSAGPPLAHETQYF.